What follows are 17 T cell receptor beta chains derived from one specimen sequenced in a study of CD8 T cells in ankylosing spondylitis. General study points: Blood of patients with ankylosing spondylitis appeared to be characterized by a TCR beta motif of roughly eight highly homologous variants.

Their antigen targets remain unknown. TCRdb recomputed calls from the 5' RACE reads with MiXCR, one row per CDR3 protein. The data hold more than 400,000 distinct CDR3 sequences, with roughly 5% observed a single time. Sequenced material: blood, either unsorted or a sorted T cell fraction (not recorded which). These receptors all come from a male donor with ankylosing spondylitis.

To note about this clonotype: This may come from a read error, since a much larger clone is one base off. The chain uses TRBV10-2 and TRBJ2-2, with a weak D call TRBD1 (7 bases). This CDR3 spans 16 amino acids. Trimming left V 0 bases short and J 4 bases short, with 12 bases between. Germline lookup yields CDR1 WSHSY and CDR2 SAAADI. CDR3 in amino acids: CASSESPGGSTGELFF. For the CDR3, the DNA is TGCGCCAGCAGTGAGTCCCCAGGGGGGAGCACCGGGGAGCTGTTTTTT.

In regard to this clonotype: With only one base between it and a far larger clone, this is likely a read error. The chain uses TRBV7-9 and TRBJ2-3, with 10 bases lining up with TRBD2. This CDR3 comprises 15 residues. The V gene's germline CDR1 is SEHNR and CDR2 FQNEAQ (reference sequence). CDR3 residues: CANSLTSGGTDTQYF. The CDR3 nucleotides are TGTGCCAACAGCCTAACTAGCGGGGGCACAGATACGCAGTATTTT.

This clonotype was recorded many times. The chain carries TRBV10-3 and TRBJ2-2, with 12 bases lining up with TRBD2. There are 16 residues in the CDR3. Looked up from germline, CDR1 is ENHRY and CDR2 is SYGVKD. The V and J ends lost 8 bases and 2 bases, in that order; junction bases with no gene match: 6. Here the CDR3 DNA reads TGTGCCATCCGACGGACTAGCGGGGCCAACACCGGGGAGCTGTTTTTT. It translates to CAIRRTSGANTGELFF.

This clonotype was counted at least ten times. This sequence joins TRBV4-2 and TRBJ2-1; 9 nucleotides align to TRBD1. Unmatched junction bases numbered 10, after V lost 3 bases and J lost 1 base. Germline V lookup: CDR1 LGHNA, CDR2 YNFKEQ. This CDR3 is 18 amino acids long. CDR3 DNA: TGTGCCAGCAGCCATCATCCGGAACAGGGGGCTTCCTACAATGAGCAGTTCTTC. Its protein product is CASSHHPEQGASYNEQFF.

This clonotype came up many times. This rearrangement joins TRBV28 to TRBJ1-1; unclear D gene. The CDR3 is 11 amino acids. V was clipped by 5 bases and J by 8 bases, with 9 bases between them. Germline CDR1 reads MDHEN; CDR2 reads SYDVKM. CDR3: CASSTGAEAFF. As DNA, the CDR3 is TGTGCCAGCAGTACCGGCGCAGAAGCTTTCTTT. Together with reference TRBV28 and TRBJ1-1, the CDR3 gives the full variable domain: DVKVTQSSRYLVKRTGEKVFLECVQDMDHENMFWYRQDPGLGLRLIYFSYDVKMKEKGDIPEGYSVSREKKERFSLILESASTNQTSMYLCASSTGAEAFFGQGTRLTVV.

This clonotype was detected many times. V and J are TRBV4-1 and TRBJ2-7; D not certain. Germline CDR1 reads MGHRA; CDR2 reads YSYEKL. V was shortened by 0 bases and J by 7 bases, with 7 bases between the two germline ends. This CDR3 has 12 residues. This chain's CDR3 is CASSQDKREQYF. The CDR3 DNA follows: TGCGCCAGCAGCCAAGATAAGAGGGAGCAGTACTTC.

In its sample, this clonotype was seen many times. The rearrangement joins TRBV28 to TRBJ2-7; TRBD1 matches at 8 bases. The CDR3 totals 14 residues. J gave up 0 bases and V 6 bases, and 4 bases lay outside the gene matches. Germline V CDR1 and CDR2: MDHEN, SYDVKM. CDR3 bases: TGTGCCAGCAGATTCACAGGGGGCTCCTACGAGCAGTACTTC. It is translated as CASRFTGGSYEQYF. Drawing the rest from reference TRBV28 and TRBJ2-7, the complete variable domain is DVKVTQSSRYLVKRTGEKVFLECVQDMDHENMFWYRQDPGLGLRLIYFSYDVKMKEKGDIPEGYSVSREKKERFSLILESASTNQTSMYLCASRFTGGSYEQYFGPGTRLTVT.

This clonotype was seen more than once but under ten times. The chain uses TRBV20-1 and TRBJ2-2, with D possibly being TRBD1 (5 bases). V lost 0 bases, J lost 5 bases, and 16 bases lay in between. CDR3 size: 16 residues. Germline V lookup: CDR1 DFQATT, CDR2 SNEGSKA (reference sequence). CDR3 nucleotides: TGCAGTGCTAGAGATCGGTACAGGCAACCGACCGGGGAGCTGTTTTTT. It encodes CSARDRYRQPTGELFF.

This clonotype was recorded many times. This chain connects TRBV6-1 to TRBJ1-2, with D possibly TRBD1 on 5 matching bases. This CDR3 region has 15 residues. Looked up from germline, CDR1 is MNHNS and CDR2 is SASEGT. The ends were cut back, 5 bases at V and 4 bases at J, with 17 bases in the middle. The CDR3 loop is CASSTQRGRGYGYTF. In DNA, the CDR3 is TGTGCCAGCAGTACGCAAAGGGGTCGGGGCTATGGCTACACCTTC.

This clonotype was picked up many times. The chain carries TRBV28 and TRBJ2-5, with D tentatively TRBD1 (5 bases). Per the germline V gene, CDR1 is MDHEN and CDR2 is SYDVKM. Trimming stripped 4 bases from V and 3 bases from J, with 15 bases between. There are 15 residues in the CDR3. The CDR3 DNA reads as TGTGCCAGCAGTTCCTATCTGGGGCGGAAAGAGACCCAGTACTTC. Its translation: CASSSYLGRKETQYF.

In this sample, this clonotype turned up many times. V is TRBV4-2 and J is TRBJ2-7; 8 positions agree with TRBD2. The CDR3 spans 17 residues. CDR1 and CDR2 from the germline V gene are LGHNA and YNFKEQ. V lost 2 bases, J lost 2 bases, and 11 bases stayed unmatched. The DNA for the CDR3 is TGTGCCAGCAGCCAACTGACAGATAGCGGGATGGCCTACGAGCAGTACTTC. It yields the protein CASSQLTDSGMAYEQYF.

This clonotype was counted at least ten times. The gene calls are TRBV15 and TRBJ2-2, with D possibly TRBD2 on 5 matching bases. Germline V lookup: CDR1 LNHNV, CDR2 YYDKDF (reference sequence). The V end lost 4 bases, the J end lost 2 bases, and 11 bases lay between the germline ends. This CDR3 region has 15 residues. CDR3 amino acids: CATSKSGYNTGELFF. CDR3 in DNA: TGTGCCACCAGCAAGAGCGGATACAACACCGGGGAGCTGTTTTTT.

Concerning this clonotype: A read error is possible here, since a much larger clone lies one base away. V gene TRBV20-1 combines with J gene TRBJ1-6, with unresolved D. Trimming removed 3 bases from V and 7 bases from J, with 13 bases in between. The CDR3 is 14 amino acids. Germline-derived CDR1 and CDR2 are DFQATT and SNEGSKA (reference sequence). CDR3 loop: CSASWVLGNSPLHF. The CDR3 DNA follows: TGCAGTGCTAGTTGGGTCCTCGGAAATTCACCCCTCCACTTT.

This clonotype came up many times. The gene calls are TRBV29-1 and TRBJ2-1; TRBD2 matches 8 bases. The CDR3 contains 13 residues. J was trimmed by 6 bases and V by 3 bases; bases with no gene match: 4. The germline gives CDR1 SQVTM, CDR2 ANQGSEA. CDR3 sequence reads: CSVEPREGNEQFF. CDR3 nucleotide sequence: TGCAGCGTTGAGCCACGGGAGGGCAATGAGCAGTTCTTC.

In its sample, this clonotype was seen many times. This chain joins TRBV7-2 and TRBJ1-2; D remains unclear. This CDR3 has 16 residues. Looked up from germline, CDR1 is SGHTA and CDR2 is FQGNSA. V lost 1 base to trimming and J lost 0 bases, with 12 bases between them. CDR3 residues: CASSLDPGLANYGYTF. The DNA of the CDR3 is TGTGCCAGCAGCTTAGACCCCGGGCTTGCTAACTATGGCTACACCTTC.

This clonotype was detected many times. The chain joins TRBV5-1 to TRBJ2-7, with D possibly matching TRBD2 (5 bases). This CDR3 is built from 14 residues. Between the trimmed V and J ends, which lost 4 bases and 0 bases, there was a span of 11 bases. Germline-derived CDR1 and CDR2 are SGHRS and YFSETQ. The CDR3 loop is CASSVSGTSYEQYF. CDR3 coding DNA: TGCGCCAGCAGCGTGAGCGGAACCTCCTACGAGCAGTACTTC.

This clonotype was seen repeatedly, ten times or more. V and J are TRBV5-1 and TRBJ1-5; no reliable D call. Per germline, CDR1 SGHRS and CDR2 YFSETQ. V was pared by 0 bases and J by 5 bases, with 9 bases between. This CDR3 has 14 residues. CDR3 in amino acids: CASSLEAGDQPQHF. CDR3 nucleotide sequence: TGCGCCAGCAGCTTGGAGGCAGGCGATCAGCCCCAGCATTTT. Based on the CDR3 plus reference TRBV5-1 and TRBJ1-5, the full variable domain is KAGVTQTPRYLIKTRGQQVTLSCSPISGHRSVSWYQQTPGQGLQFLFEYFSETQRNKGNFPGRFSGRQFSNSRSEMNVSTLELGDSALYLCASSLEAGDQPQHFGDGTRLSIL.